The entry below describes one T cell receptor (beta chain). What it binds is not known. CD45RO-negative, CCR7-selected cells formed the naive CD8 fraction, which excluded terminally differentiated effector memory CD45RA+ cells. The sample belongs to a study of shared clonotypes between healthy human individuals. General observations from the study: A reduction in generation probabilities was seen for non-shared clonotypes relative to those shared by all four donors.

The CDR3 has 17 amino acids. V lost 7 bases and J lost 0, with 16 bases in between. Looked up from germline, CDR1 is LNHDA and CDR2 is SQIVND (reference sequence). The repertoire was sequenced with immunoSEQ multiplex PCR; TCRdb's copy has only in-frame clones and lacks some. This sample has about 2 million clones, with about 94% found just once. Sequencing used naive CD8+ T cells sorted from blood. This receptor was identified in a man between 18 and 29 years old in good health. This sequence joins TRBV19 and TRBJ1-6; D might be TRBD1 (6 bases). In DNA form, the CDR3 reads TGTGCCAGTACCAATGGGGGCCGTAGCTCCTATAATTCACCCCTCCACTTT. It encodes CASTNGGRSSYNSPLHF.